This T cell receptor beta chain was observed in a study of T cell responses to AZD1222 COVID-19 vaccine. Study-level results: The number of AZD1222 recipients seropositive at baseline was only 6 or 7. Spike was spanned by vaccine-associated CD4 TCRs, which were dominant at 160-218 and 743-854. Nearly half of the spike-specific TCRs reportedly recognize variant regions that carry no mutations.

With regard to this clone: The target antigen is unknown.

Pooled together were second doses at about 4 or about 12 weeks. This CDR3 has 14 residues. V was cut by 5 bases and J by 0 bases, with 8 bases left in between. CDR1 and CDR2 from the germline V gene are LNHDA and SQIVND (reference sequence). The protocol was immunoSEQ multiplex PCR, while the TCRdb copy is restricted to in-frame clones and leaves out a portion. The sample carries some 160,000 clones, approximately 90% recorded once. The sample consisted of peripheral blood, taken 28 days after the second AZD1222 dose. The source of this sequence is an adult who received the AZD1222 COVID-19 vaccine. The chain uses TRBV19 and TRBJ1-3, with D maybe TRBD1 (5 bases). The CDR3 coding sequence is TGTGCCAGTAGTTGGGACTACTCTGGAAACACCATATATTTT. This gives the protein CASSWDYSGNTIYF.